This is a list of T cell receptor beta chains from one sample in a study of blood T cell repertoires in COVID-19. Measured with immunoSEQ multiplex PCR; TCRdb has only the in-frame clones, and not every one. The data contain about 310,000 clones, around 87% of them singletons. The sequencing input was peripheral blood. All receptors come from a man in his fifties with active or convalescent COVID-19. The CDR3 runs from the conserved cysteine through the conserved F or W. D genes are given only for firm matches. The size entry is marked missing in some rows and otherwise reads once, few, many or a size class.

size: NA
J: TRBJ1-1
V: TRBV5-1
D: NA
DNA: TGCGCCAGCAGCCCGGCGGGGGGAACTGAAGCTTTCTTT
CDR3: CASSPAGGTEAFF

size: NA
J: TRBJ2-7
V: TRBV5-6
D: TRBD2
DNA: TGTGCCAGCAGTTCAGCGGGAGGCAGCTGGGAGCAGTACTTC
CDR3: CASSSAGGSWEQYF

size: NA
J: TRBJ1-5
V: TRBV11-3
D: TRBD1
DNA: TGTGCCAGCAGTCACCGGGACAGGGGTCGGTTTACTCAGCCCCAGCATTTT
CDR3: CASSHRDRGRFTQPQHF

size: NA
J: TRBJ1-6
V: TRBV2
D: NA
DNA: TGTGCCAGCAGGGAGGGCATCTCCTATAATTCACCCCTCCACTTT
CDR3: CASREGISYNSPLHF

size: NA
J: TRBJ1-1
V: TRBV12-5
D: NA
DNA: TGTGCTAGTGGTTTGGAGGAGGACACTGAAGCTTTCTTT
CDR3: CASGLEEDTEAFF

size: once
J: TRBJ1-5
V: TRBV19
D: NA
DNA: TGTGCCAGTAGTATACAGGGCGGTCAGCCCCAGCATTTT
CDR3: CASSIQGGQPQHF

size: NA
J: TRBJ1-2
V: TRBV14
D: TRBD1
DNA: TGTGCCAGCAGCCCTCCCCGACAGGGTGGTGTCGGGGGCTACACCTTC
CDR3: CASSPPRQGGVGGYTF

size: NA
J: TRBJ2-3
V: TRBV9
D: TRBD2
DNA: TGTGCCAGCAGCGTAGCGACTAGCGGATCTAGCACAGATACGCAGTATTTT
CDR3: CASSVATSGSSTDTQYF

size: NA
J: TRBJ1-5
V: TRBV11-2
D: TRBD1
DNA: TGTGCCAGCAGCGGCATGGGACAGGGAAATCAGCCCCAGCATTTT
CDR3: CASSGMGQGNQPQHF

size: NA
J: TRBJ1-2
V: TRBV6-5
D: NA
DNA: TGTGCCAGCAGCCCCAGCAGGATTCACTATGGCTACACCTTC
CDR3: CASSPSRIHYGYTF

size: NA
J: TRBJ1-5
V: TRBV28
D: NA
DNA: TGTGCCAGCAGTAGGGGTACTCAGCCCCAGCATTTT
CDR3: CASSRGTQPQHF

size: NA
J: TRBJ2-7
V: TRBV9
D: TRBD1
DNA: TGTGCCAGCAGCGCCGCCGGACAGGGATGGCACGAGCAGTACTTC
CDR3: CASSAAGQGWHEQYF

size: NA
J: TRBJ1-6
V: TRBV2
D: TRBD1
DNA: TGTGCCAGCAGTGCAGGACAGGCGGTTCCCCTCCACTTT
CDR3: CASSAGQAVPLHF

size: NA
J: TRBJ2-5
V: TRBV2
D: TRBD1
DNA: TGTGCCAGCAGTGATCGGGACAGAGAGACCCAGTACTTC
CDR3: CASSDRDRETQYF

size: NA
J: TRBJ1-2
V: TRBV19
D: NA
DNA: TGTGCCAGTAGGTGGGGGCAAGGTTACACCTTC
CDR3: CASRWGQGYTF

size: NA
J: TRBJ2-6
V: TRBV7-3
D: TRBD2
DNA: TGTGCCAGCAGCTTATTGAGCGGGGAAGTCTCTGGGGCCAACGTCCTGACTTTC
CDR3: CASSLLSGEVSGANVLTF

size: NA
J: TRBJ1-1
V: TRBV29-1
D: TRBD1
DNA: TGCAGCGTTGAGAGACAGGGATCAACTGAAGCTTTCTTT
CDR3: CSVERQGSTEAFF

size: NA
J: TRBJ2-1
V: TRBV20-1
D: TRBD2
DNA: TGCAGTGCTAGTCTCACCCGCCCCTCTCTAGCGGGGGAAATCATCAATGAGCAGTTCTTC
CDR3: CSASLTRPSLAGEIINEQFF

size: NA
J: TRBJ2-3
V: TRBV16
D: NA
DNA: TGTGCCAGCAGCCAAGGGCACGCTAGCACAGATACGCAGTATTTT
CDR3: CASSQGHASTDTQYF

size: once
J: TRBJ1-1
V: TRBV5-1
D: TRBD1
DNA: TGCGCCAGCAGGGCGGGACAGAGCTTACTAGAAGCTTTCTTT
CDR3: CASRAGQSLLEAFF

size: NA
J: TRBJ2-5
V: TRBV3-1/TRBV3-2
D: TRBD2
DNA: TGTGCCAGCAGCCAAGTACAAGCTAGCGGCGGGTTCGAGACCCAGTACTTC
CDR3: CASSQVQASGGFETQYF

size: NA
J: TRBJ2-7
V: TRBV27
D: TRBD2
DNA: TGTGCCAGCAGTTTATCCCAGCGGGAGGCCCCCTACGAGCAGTACTTC
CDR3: CASSLSQREAPYEQYF

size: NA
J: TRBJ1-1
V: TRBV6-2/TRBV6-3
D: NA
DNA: TGTGCCAGCAGTTATACGGGAGTGAACACTGAAGCTTTCTTT
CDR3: CASSYTGVNTEAFF

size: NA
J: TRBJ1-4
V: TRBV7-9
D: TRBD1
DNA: TGTGCCAGCAGGCCTCTCCCGGGACAGCTTAATGAAAAACTGTTTTTT
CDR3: CASRPLPGQLNEKLFF

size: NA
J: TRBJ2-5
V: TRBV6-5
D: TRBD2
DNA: TGTGCCGGGGGACTAGCGGGTATACCCCAAGAGACCCAGTACTTC
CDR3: CAGGLAGIPQETQYF

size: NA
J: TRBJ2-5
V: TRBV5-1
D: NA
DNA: TGCGCCAGCAGCTTGCCAGCGGAGGTAGAGACCCAGTACTTC
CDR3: CASSLPAEVETQYF

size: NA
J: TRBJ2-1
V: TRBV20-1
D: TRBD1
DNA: TGCAGTTGGGACAGGGGGTATGAGCAGTTCTTC
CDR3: CSWDRGYEQFF

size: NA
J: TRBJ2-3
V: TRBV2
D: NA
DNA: TGTGCCAGCAGTGAAGCCTATTATACGCAGTATTTT
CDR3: CASSEAYYTQYF

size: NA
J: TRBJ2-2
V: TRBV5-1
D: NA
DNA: TGCGCCAGCAGCTTGCCGGGACTTGGTGGAGGGGAGCTGTTTTTT
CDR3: CASSLPGLGGGELFF

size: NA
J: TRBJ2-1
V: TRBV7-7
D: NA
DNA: TGTGCCAGCAGCCCCGAGGTCCTCGGTGAGCAGTTCTTC
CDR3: CASSPEVLGEQFF

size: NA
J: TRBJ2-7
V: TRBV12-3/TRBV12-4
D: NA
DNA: TGTGCCAGCAGTTTGGGCACCCTCGATGAGCAGTACTTC
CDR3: CASSLGTLDEQYF

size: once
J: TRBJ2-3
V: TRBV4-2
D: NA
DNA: TGTGCCAGCAGCCAAGATCTAGGGACTTCCGACACAGATACGCAGTATTTT
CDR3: CASSQDLGTSDTDTQYF